A single sample is the source of the 9 T cell receptor beta chains below, sequenced in a study of control samples from healthy donors and cancer patients. TCRdb's table, derived via immunoSEQ multiplex PCR, lists solely in-frame clones and lacks some. The data show around 51,000 clones, 88% seen once. Sequenced: PBMCs. The receptors were gathered from a man aged 50-59 years with head and neck cancer.

This rearrangement joins TRBV28 to TRBJ2-7; no definite D call. The germline CDR1 and CDR2 sequences are MDHEN and SYDVKM. The CDR3 is made up of 11 amino acids. V shed 8 bases and J shed 4 bases, with 9 bases lying between them. The DNA for the CDR3 is TGTGCCAGCCTACAGCAGTACGAGCAGTACTTC. Translation gives CASLQQYEQYF.

The V and J genes are TRBV9 and TRBJ2-5, with D perhaps matching TRBD2 (6 bases). V gave up 4 bases and J gave up 1 base, with 17 bases separating them. Germline V gene sequence: CDR1 SGDLS, CDR2 YYNGEE. The CDR3 loop spans 16 amino acids. The CDR3 here is CASSRGGASGQETQYF. The CDR3 DNA reads TGTGCCAGCAGCCGAGGCGGGGCGTCGGGCCAAGAGACCCAGTACTTC.

The genes are TRBV5-1 and TRBJ2-7; 7 nucleotides align to TRBD2. The CDR3 extends over 16 amino acids. Germline loops: CDR1 SGHRS, CDR2 YFSETQ. V trimming: 4 bases; J trimming: 5 bases; junction bases outside the gene matches: 15. CDR3 nucleotide sequence: TGCGCCAGCAGCCCGCGTGCAACGGGAGGTGCGGACGAGCAGTACTTC. Protein sequence: CASSPRATGGADEQYF.

This rearrangement joins TRBV5-4 to TRBJ2-7; TRBD2 is a possible D gene (6 bases). Germline V gene sequence: CDR1 SGHNT, CDR2 YYREEE (reference sequence). Between the trimmed V and J ends, which lost 2 bases and 6 bases, there was a span of 9 bases. The length of the CDR3 is 12 residues. CDR3 sequence: CASSLGGIEQYF. The DNA for the CDR3 is TGTGCCAGCAGCTTAGGCGGGATCGAGCAGTACTTC.

V usage is TRBV29-1 and J usage is TRBJ2-5; TRBD2 aligns across 15 bases. The CDR3 runs to 15 residues. With 6 bases clipped from V and 2 bases from J, the junction kept 4 bases outside the gene matches. The germline gives CDR1 SQVTM, CDR2 ANQGSEA. The CDR3 DNA sequence: TGCAGCGTATCTGGACTAGCGGGGGGGCAAGAGACCCAGTACTTC. It yields the protein CSVSGLAGGQETQYF.

This chain connects TRBV7-2 to TRBJ2-3; 8 positions match TRBD2. Germline loops: CDR1 SGHTA, CDR2 FQGNSA. This CDR3 has 16 amino acids. With V trimmed by 5 bases and J by 5 bases, 12 bases remained unmatched. CDR3 sequence: CASSLRGRGGLDTQYF. CDR3 DNA: TGTGCCAGCAGCCTCCGGGGTCGGGGGGGCCTAGATACGCAGTATTTT.

J is TRBJ2-3 and V is TRBV5-1, with 10 bases fitting TRBD2. This CDR3 has 15 residues. Looked up from germline, CDR1 is SGHRS and CDR2 is YFSETQ. V shed 0 bases and J 5 bases; nucleotides not matched to a gene: 3. CDR3 loop: CASSLVSGGIDTQYF. In nucleotides, the CDR3 is TGCGCCAGCAGCTTGGTTAGCGGGGGGATAGATACGCAGTATTTT.

This chain connects TRBV9 to TRBJ1-6, with D tentatively TRBD1 (6 bases). CDR3 length: 15 amino acids. Looked up from germline, CDR1 is SGDLS and CDR2 is YYNGEE. The V end lost 0 bases, the J end lost 14 bases, and 18 bases lay between the germline ends. The chain's CDR3 is CASSVDARGSGTLHF. CDR3 coding DNA: TGTGCCAGCAGCGTAGACGCGAGGGGGTCCGGAACCCTCCACTTT. The full variable domain, its missing parts supplied by reference TRBV9 and TRBJ1-6, is DSGVTQTPKHLITATGQRVTLRCSPRSGDLSVYWYQQSLDQGLQFLIQYYNGEERAKGNILERFSAQQFPDLHSELNLSSLELGDSALYFCASSVDARGSGTLHFGNGTRLTVT.

On this clone itself: Other DNA sequences within the sample encode an identical CDR3. V usage is TRBV6-1 and J usage is TRBJ2-7; TRBD2 agrees at 8 bases. CDR3 length: 16 amino acids. CDR1 is MNHNS, CDR2 SASEGT, per germline. After removal of 4 bases from V and 0 bases from J, the junction contained 8 bases not matched to a gene. CDR3 region: CASSGRGRGVSYEQYF. In nucleotides, the CDR3 is TGTGCCAGCAGTGGTCGGGGGCGGGGGGTCTCCTACGAGCAGTACTTC.